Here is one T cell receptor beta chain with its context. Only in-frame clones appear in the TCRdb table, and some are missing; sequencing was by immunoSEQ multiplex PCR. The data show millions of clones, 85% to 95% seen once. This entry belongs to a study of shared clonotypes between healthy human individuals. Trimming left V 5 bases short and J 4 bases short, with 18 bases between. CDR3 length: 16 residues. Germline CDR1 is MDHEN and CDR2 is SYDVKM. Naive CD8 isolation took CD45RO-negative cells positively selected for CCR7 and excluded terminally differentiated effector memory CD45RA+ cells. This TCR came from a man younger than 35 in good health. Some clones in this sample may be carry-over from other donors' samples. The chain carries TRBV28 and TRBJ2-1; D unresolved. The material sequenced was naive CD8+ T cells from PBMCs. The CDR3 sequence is CASSAARPYPYNEQFF. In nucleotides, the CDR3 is TGTGCCAGCAGTGCCGCTAGACCCTACCCATACAATGAGCAGTTCTTC.